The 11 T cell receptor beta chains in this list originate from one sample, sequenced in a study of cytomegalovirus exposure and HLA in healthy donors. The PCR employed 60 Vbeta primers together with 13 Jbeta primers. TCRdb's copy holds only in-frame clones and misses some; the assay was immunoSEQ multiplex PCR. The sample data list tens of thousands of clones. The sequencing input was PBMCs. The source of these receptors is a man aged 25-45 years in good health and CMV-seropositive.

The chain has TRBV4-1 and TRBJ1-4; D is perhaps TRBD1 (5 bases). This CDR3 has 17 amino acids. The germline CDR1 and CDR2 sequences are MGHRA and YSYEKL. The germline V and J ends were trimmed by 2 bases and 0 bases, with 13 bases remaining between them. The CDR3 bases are TGCGCCAGCAGCCAATCCTCGACAGAAGCAACTAATGAAAAACTGTTTTTT. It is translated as CASSQSSTEATNEKLFF.

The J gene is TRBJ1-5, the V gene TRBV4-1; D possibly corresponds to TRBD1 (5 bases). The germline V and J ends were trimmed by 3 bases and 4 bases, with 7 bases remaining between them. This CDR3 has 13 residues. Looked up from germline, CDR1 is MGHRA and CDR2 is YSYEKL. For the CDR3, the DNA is TGCGCCAGCAGCCAGGCAGGGAATCAGCCCCAGCATTTT. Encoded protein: CASSQAGNQPQHF.

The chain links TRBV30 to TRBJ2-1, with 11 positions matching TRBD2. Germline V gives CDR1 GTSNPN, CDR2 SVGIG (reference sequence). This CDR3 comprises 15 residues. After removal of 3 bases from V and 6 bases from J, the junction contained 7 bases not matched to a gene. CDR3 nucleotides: TGTGCCTGGAGCGGGACAGGACTAGCGGGCAATGAGCAGTTCTTC. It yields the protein CAWSGTGLAGNEQFF.

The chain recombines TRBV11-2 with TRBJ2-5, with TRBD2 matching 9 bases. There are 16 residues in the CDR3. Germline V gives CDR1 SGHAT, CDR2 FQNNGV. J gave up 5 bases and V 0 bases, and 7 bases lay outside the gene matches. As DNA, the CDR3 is TGTGCCAGCAGCTTAGATCTTAGCGGGAGCGGTGAGACCCAGTACTTC. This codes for CASSLDLSGSGETQYF.

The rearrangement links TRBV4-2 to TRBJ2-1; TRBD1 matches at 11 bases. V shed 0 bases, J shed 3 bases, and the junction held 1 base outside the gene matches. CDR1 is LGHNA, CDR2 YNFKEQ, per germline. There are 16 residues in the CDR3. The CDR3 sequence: CASSQDGTGGYNEQFF. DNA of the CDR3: TGTGCCAGCAGCCAAGATGGGACAGGGGGCTACAATGAGCAGTTCTTC.

The CDR3: CASSLRTSSGNEQFF. In DNA, the CDR3 is TGTGCCAGCAGCTTGCGGACTAGCTCTGGCAATGAGCAGTTCTTC. The chain uses TRBV11-2 and TRBJ2-1; 8 bases are shared with TRBD2. V was clipped by 3 bases and J by 6 bases; unmatched bases: 7. This CDR3 has 15 amino acids. Germline CDR1 SGHAT, CDR2 FQNNGV.

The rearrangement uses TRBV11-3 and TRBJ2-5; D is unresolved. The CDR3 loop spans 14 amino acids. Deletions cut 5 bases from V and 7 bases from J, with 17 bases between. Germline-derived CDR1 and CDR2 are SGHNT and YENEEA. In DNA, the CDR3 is TGTGCCAGCAGCCCCCCGACACCGTCTTGGACCCAGTACTTC. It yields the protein CASSPPTPSWTQYF.

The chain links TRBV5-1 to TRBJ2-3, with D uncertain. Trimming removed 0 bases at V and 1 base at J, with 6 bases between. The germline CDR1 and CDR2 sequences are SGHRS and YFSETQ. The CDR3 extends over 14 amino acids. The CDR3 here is CASSLEAGTDTQYF. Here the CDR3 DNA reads TGCGCCAGCAGCTTGGAGGCGGGCACAGATACGCAGTATTTT.

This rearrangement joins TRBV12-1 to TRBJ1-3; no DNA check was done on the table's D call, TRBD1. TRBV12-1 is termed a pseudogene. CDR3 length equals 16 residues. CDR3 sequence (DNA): TGTGCCAGCAGCTTCCGGGACACTAACTCTGGAAACACCATATATTTT. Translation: CASSFRDTNSGNTIYF.

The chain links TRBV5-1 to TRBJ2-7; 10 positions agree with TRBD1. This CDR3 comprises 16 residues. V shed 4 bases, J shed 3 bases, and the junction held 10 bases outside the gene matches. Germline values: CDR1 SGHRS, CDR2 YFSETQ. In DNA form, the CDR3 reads TGCGCCAGCAGCACCGGAGGCGGGACAGGGGTCTACGAGCAGTACTTC. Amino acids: CASSTGGGTGVYEQYF.

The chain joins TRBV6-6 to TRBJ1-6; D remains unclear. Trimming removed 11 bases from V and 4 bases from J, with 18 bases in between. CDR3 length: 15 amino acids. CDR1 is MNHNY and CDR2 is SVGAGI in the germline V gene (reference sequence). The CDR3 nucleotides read TGTGCCTGCGTTGAAGTCCTAACTTATAATTCACCCCTCCACTTT. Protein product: CACVEVLTYNSPLHF.